Listed here are 9 T cell receptor beta chains from one sample, sequenced in a study of cytomegalovirus exposure and HLA in healthy donors. PCR primers comprised 60 Vbeta and 13 Jbeta primers. Repertoires were generated with immunoSEQ multiplex PCR, while TCRdb's copy carries only in-frame clones and drops some. This sample has about 200,000 clones, with roughly 73% found just once. Material: PBMCs. The receptor set was obtained from a woman aged 25 to 39 in good health and CMV-seronegative.

The genes are TRBV19 and TRBJ1-5, with 9 bases that match TRBD1. V was clipped by 4 bases and J by 8 bases; unmatched bases: 9. In germline, CDR1 is LNHDA, CDR2 SQIVND (reference sequence). CDR3 length equals 15 residues. In DNA form, the CDR3 reads TGTGCCAGTAGTACCGGACAGGGGAAGGGGAAGCCCCAGCATTTT. This sequence encodes CASSTGQGKGKPQHF.

The rearrangement links TRBV7-2 to TRBJ1-1; unclear D gene. Germline V CDR1 and CDR2: SGHTA, FQGNSA. The V end was cut by 4 bases, the J end by 2 bases, with 8 bases between. The CDR3 runs to 13 residues. CDR3 residues: CASSSRHNTEAFF. The CDR3 DNA sequence: TGTGCCAGCAGCTCCCGACATAACACTGAAGCTTTCTTT.

The chain employs TRBV4-1 and TRBJ2-7; D possibly corresponds to TRBD2 (5 bases). Germline V gene sequence: CDR1 MGHRA, CDR2 YSYEKL. The CDR3 totals 16 residues. Trimming cost V 3 bases and J 2 bases, with 17 bases left between them. The DNA of the CDR3 is TGCGCCAGCAGCCAGGGTGCGGAAGCGGTTACCTACGAGCAGTACTTC. It encodes CASSQGAEAVTYEQYF.

This chain links TRBV4-2 with TRBJ1-2; 8 positions match TRBD1. J lost 4 bases, V lost 3 bases, and 7 bases had no gene match. The CDR3 runs to 15 residues. In germline, CDR1 is LGHNA, CDR2 YNFKEQ. DNA of the CDR3: TGTGCCAGCAGCCACCATGAAGGACAGGGCTATGGCTACACCTTC. Translating gives CASSHHEGQGYGYTF.

The rearrangement joins TRBV9 to TRBJ2-2; no clear D. Germline V gives CDR1 SGDLS, CDR2 YYNGEE. The V end was cut by 4 bases, the J end by 0 bases, with 16 bases between. The CDR3 covers 17 residues. CDR3 in amino acids: CASSPQPLAANTGELFF. CDR3 sequence (DNA): TGTGCCAGCAGCCCCCAACCTCTGGCGGCGAACACCGGGGAGCTGTTTTTT.

This sequence joins TRBV7-3 and TRBJ2-7; D perhaps matches TRBD1 (5 bases). The CDR3 is made up of 18 amino acids. Germline V gene data show CDR1 as SGHTA and CDR2 as FQGTGA. With 2 bases removed from V and 1 base from J, the gap between germline ends came to 21 bases. CDR3: CASSLFVGVPQTSYEQYF. The CDR3 bases are TGTGCCAGCAGCTTATTTGTAGGGGTCCCACAGACTTCCTACGAGCAGTACTTC.

The V gene is TRBV7-9, the J gene TRBJ2-1; 7 nucleotides match TRBD1. This CDR3 contains 17 residues. V shed 2 bases, J shed 2 bases, and the junction held 9 bases outside the gene matches. CDR1 is SEHNR, CDR2 FQNEAQ, per germline (reference sequence). CDR3 coding DNA: TGTGCCAGCAGCTTATCTCACGGGACAGTCCCCTACAATGAGCAGTTCTTC. Translating gives CASSLSHGTVPYNEQFF.

The rearrangement uses TRBV7-2 and TRBJ1-2, with D hard to call. CDR3 size: 14 residues. The V gene lost 1 base and the J gene lost 4 bases, with 10 bases spanning the gap. Germline CDR1 and CDR2: SGHTA and FQGNSA. The CDR3 DNA follows: TGTGCCAGCAGCTTAGGAATCGCGGGCTATGGCTACACCTTC. This encodes CASSLGIAGYGYTF.

This chain joins TRBV4-3 and TRBJ2-7; the match to TRBD2 covers 7 bases. Germline values: CDR1 LGHNA, CDR2 YSLEER. The ends lost 0 bases at V and 3 bases at J; junction bases unmatched: 5. The CDR3 sequence is 15 residues long. The CDR3 region has the DNA TGCGCCAGCAGCCAAGATAAGGCTAGCGGCTACGAGCAGTACTTC. Translating it yields CASSQDKASGYEQYF.